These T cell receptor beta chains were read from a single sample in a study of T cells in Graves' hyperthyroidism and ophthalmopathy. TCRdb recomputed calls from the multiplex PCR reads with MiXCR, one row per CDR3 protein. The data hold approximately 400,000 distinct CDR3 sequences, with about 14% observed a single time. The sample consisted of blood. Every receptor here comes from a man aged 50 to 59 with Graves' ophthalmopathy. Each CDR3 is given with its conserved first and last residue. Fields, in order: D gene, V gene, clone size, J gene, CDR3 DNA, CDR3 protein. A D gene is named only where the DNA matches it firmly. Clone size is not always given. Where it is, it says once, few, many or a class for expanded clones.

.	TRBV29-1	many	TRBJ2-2	TGCAGCGTTGACCCCCTACTAGAGACGTCCGGGGAGCTGTTTTTT	CSVDPLLETSGELFF
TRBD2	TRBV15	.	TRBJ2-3	TGTGCCACCAGCTCTAGCGGGAGAGGCACAGATACGCAGTATTTT	CATSSSGRGTDTQYF
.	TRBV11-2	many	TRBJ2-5	TGTGCCAGCAGCTTAGCGGCAGGGCCCGGTAAGACCCAGTACTTC	CASSLAAGPGKTQYF
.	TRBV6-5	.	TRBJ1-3	TGTGCCAGCAGTTACTCCCAGGGGGGAAACACCATATATTTT	CASSYSQGGNTIYF
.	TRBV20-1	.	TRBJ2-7	TGCAGTGCTAGCGTCCGGGAAATAAGCTCCTACGAGCAGTACTTC	CSASVREISSYEQYF
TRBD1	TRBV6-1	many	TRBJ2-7	TGTGCCAGCAGTACCCGGGACAGGGGCAACGAGCAGTACTTC	CASSTRDRGNEQYF
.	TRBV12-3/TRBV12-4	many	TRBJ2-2	TGTGCCAGCAGGTCAGGGACCGGGGAGCTGTTTTTT	CASRSGTGELFF
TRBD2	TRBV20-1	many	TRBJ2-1	TGCAGTGCTAGAGATCGAATAGCGGGAGTGTACAATGAGCAGTTCTTC	CSARDRIAGVYNEQFF
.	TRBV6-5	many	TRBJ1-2	TGTGCCAGCAGTTACTCGCGATGGGGATCTGGCTACACCTTC	CASSYSRWGSGYTF
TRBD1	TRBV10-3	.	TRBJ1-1	TGTGCCATCAGTGAGTTGGGGGACAGGGGGCACGCTTTCTTT	CAISELGDRGHAFF